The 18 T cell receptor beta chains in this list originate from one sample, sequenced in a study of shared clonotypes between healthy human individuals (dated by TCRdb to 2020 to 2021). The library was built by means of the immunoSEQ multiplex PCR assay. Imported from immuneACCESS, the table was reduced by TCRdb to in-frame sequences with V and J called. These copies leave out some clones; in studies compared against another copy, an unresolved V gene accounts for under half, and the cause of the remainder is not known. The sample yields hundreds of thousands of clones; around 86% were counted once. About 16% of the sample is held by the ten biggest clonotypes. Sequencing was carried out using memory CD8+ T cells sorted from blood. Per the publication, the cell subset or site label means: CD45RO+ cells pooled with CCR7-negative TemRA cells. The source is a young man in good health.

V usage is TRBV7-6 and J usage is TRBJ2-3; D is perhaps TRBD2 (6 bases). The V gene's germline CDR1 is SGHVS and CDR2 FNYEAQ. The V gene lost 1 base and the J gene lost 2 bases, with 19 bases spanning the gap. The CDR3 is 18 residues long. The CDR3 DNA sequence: TGTGCCAGCAGCTTAGAGTCGACTAGTTCTTACTACACAGATACGCAGTATTTT. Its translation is CASSLESTSSYYTDTQYF.

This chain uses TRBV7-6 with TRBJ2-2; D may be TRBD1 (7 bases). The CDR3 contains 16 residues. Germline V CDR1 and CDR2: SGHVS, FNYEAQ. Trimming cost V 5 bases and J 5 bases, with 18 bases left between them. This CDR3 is CASSRELYRGTGELFF. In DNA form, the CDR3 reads TGTGCCAGCAGCCGGGAGTTGTACAGGGGAACCGGGGAGCTGTTTTTT.

In DNA, the CDR3 is TGCAGCGTTGACGGGGACAGGGGCTACGAGCAGTACTTC. Translated, it gives CSVDGDRGYEQYF. This chain uses TRBV29-1 with TRBJ2-7, with 10 positions matching TRBD1. V gave up 3 bases and J gave up 3 bases; unmatched junction bases: 2. The CDR3 has 13 amino acids. Germline loops: CDR1 SQVTM, CDR2 ANQGSEA.

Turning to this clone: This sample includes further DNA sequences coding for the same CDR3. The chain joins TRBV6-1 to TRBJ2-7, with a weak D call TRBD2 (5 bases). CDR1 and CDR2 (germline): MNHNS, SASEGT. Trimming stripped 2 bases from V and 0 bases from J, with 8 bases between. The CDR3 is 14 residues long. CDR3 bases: TGTGCCAGCAGTGAATATGGGAGCTCCTACGAGCAGTACTTC. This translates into CASSEYGSSYEQYF.

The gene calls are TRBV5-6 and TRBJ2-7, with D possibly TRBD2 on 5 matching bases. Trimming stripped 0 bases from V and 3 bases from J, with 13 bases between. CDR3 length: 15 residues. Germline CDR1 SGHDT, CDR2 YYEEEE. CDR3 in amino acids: CASSLDGGGLYEQYF. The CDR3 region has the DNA TGTGCCAGCAGCTTGGACGGCGGCGGGCTCTACGAGCAGTACTTC.

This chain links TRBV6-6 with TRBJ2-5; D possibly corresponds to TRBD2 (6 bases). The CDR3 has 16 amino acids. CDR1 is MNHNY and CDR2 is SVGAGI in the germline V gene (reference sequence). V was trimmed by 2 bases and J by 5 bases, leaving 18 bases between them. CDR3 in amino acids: CASSYEAGPPGETQYF. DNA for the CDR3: TGTGCCAGCAGTTACGAGGCGGGACCTCCGGGGGAGACCCAGTACTTC.

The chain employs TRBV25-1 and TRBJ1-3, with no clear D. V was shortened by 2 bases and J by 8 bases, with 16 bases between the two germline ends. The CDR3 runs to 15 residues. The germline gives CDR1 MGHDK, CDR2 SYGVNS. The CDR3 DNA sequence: TGTGCCAGCAGTGAAGGGCCGAAATTAGGAGACACCATATATTTT. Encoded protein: CASSEGPKLGDTIYF.

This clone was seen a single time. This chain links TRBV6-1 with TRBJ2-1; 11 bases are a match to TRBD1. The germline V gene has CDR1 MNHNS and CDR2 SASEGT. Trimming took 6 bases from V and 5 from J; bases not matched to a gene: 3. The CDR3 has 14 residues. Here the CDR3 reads CASRRGQGDNEQFF. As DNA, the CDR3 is TGTGCCAGCAGGAGGGGACAGGGGGACAATGAGCAGTTCTTC.

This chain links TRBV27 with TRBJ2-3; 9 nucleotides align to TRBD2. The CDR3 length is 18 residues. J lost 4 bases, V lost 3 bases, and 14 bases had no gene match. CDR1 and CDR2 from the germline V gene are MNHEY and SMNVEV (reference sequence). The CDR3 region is CASSFSRIAAGGPDTQYF. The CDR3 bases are TGTGCCAGCAGTTTCTCCAGGATTGCAGCGGGGGGCCCAGATACGCAGTATTTT.

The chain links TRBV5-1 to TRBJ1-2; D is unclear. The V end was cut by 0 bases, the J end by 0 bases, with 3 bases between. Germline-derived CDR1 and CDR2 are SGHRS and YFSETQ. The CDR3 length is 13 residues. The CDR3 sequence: CASSLGTNYGYTF. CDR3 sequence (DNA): TGCGCCAGCAGCTTGGGAACTAACTATGGCTACACCTTC.

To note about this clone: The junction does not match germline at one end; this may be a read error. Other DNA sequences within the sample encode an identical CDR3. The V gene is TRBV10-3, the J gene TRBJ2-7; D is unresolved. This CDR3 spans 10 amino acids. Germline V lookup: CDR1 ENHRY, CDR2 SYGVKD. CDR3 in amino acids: CATLGYEQYF. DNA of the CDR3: TGTGCCACTCTAGGCTACGAGCAGTACTTT.

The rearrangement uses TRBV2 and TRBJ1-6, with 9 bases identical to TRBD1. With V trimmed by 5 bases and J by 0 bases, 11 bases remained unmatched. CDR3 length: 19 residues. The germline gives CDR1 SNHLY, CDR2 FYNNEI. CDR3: CASSQGTGNLISYNSPLHF. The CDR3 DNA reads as TGTGCCAGCAGTCAAGGGACAGGGAATTTAATCTCCTATAATTCACCCCTCCACTTT.

CDR3 in amino acids: CASGGSSYEQYF. CDR3 coding DNA: TGCGCCAGCGGCGGGAGCTCCTACGAGCAGTACTTC. The genes are TRBV10-2 and TRBJ2-7, with 7 bases that match TRBD2. Trimming removed 8 bases from V and 0 bases from J; junction bases left unmatched: 1. In germline, CDR1 is WSHSY, CDR2 SAAADI. The CDR3 runs 12 residues.

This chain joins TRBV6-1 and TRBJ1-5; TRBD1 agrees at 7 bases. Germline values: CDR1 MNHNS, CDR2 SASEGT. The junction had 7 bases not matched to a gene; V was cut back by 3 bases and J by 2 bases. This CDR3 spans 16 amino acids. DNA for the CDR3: TGTGCCAGCAGTGACCCCGAGGGGGCAGGCAATCAGCCCCAGCATTTT. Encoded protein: CASSDPEGAGNQPQHF.

The CDR3 nucleotides are TGTGCCAGCAGTGAACCTAGCGGGGGCTCCTACGAGCAGTACTTC. It yields the protein CASSEPSGGSYEQYF. The chain recombines TRBV6-1 with TRBJ2-7; 10 bases are a match to TRBD2. The trim removed 2 bases at V and 0 bases at J, leaving 1 base unmatched. The CDR3 has 15 residues. The V gene's germline CDR1 is MNHNS and CDR2 SASEGT.

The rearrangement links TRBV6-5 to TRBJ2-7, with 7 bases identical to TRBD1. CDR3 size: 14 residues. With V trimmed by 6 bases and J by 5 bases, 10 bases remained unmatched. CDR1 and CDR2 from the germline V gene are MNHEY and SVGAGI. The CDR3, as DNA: TGTGCCAGCAGACTCCCCGACAGGGCAAACGAGCAGTACTTC. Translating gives CASRLPDRANEQYF.

The CDR3 spells CASSLLRPNTIYF. In DNA, the CDR3 is TGTGCCAGCAGCTTATTGCGCCCGAACACCATATATTTT. This sequence joins TRBV7-2 and TRBJ1-3; D call uncertain. The germline CDR1 and CDR2 sequences are SGHTA and FQGNSA. The length of the CDR3 is 13 residues. Trimming removed 2 bases from V and 7 bases from J, with 9 bases in between.

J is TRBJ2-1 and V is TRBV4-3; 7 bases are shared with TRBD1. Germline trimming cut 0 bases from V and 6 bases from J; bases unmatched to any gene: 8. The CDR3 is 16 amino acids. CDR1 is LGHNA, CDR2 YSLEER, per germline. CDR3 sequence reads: CASSQEGPGGLNEQFF. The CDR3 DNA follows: TGCGCCAGCAGCCAAGAAGGGCCAGGGGGTCTCAATGAGCAGTTCTTC.